A single T cell receptor (beta chain) is shown here with its context. This sample was taken from a study of cytomegalovirus exposure and HLA in healthy donors. The CDR3 spans 17 residues. Trimming cost V 3 bases and J 5 bases; bases outside gene matches: 11. Germline loops: CDR1 KGHSH, CDR2 LQKENI. The PCR used 60 Vbeta and 13 Jbeta primers. The repertoire was sequenced with immunoSEQ multiplex PCR; TCRdb's copy has only in-frame clones and lacks some. Of over 75,000 clones listed, around a tenth are singletons. Material for sequencing was PBMCs. This receptor was taken from a man aged 50 to 60 in good health and CMV-seropositive. The chain links TRBV18 to TRBJ2-7, with 12 bases aligning to TRBD1. CDR3 in DNA: TGTGCCAGCTCACCGGTATTAGCCGGGACAGGGGGCCACGAGCAGTACTTC. Residues: CASSPVLAGTGGHEQYF. Filled out from reference TRBV18 and TRBJ2-7, the complete variable domain reads NAGVMQNPRHLVRRRGQEARLRCSPMKGHSHVYWYRQLPEEGLKFMVYLQKENIIDESGMPKERFSAEFPKEGPSILRIQQVVRGDSAAYFCASSPVLAGTGGHEQYFGPGTRLTVT.